These T cell receptor beta chains were read from a single sample in a study of blood T cell repertoires in COVID-19. Profiling relied on immunoSEQ multiplex PCR, and the TCRdb table lists in-frame clones only, not all of them. The sample consists of 190,000 or so clones, 75% to 90% of them appearing once. Specimen: PBMCs or T cells enriched from blood (not recorded which). The receptors stem from a man aged 40-50 years who had recovered from COVID-19. The CDR3 runs from the conserved cysteine through the conserved F or W. Each record gives: clone size, J gene, D gene, V gene, CDR3 DNA, CDR3 protein. D genes are given only for firm matches. Clone size is shown for a subset of rows, as once, few, many or a class of expanded clone.

>NA|TRBJ2-1|NA|TRBV19
TGTGCCAGTAGTATAAGTGAGTTTGAGCAGTTCTTC
CASSISEFEQFF
>once|TRBJ1-5|NA|TRBV6-5
TGTGCCAGCACCTTCGTGGGGGCTTATCAGCCCCAGCATTTT
CASTFVGAYQPQHF
>NA|TRBJ2-5|NA|TRBV6-5
TGTGCCAGCAGTCCCCGTAGTGCGGAGACCCAGTACTTC
CASSPRSAETQYF
>NA|TRBJ2-7|TRBD1|TRBV29-1
TGCAGCGGGGGACAGGGAAGGGGGCAGTACTTC
CSGGQGRGQYF
>NA|TRBJ1-2|NA|TRBV3-1/TRBV3-2
TGTGCCAGCAGCCAAACCCTGGGTGTGGGCCTACCAAGGGGATATAACTATGGCTACACCTTC
CASSQTLGVGLPRGYNYGYTF
>NA|TRBJ2-3|TRBD1|TRBV19
TGTGCCAGTAGTATCAACAGGGGCTCTCGCACAGATACGCAGTATTTT
CASSINRGSRTDTQYF
>once|TRBJ1-1|NA|TRBV20-1
TGCAGTGCTAGTGAGGGGCTGGGGACTGAAGCTTTCTTT
CSASEGLGTEAFF
>NA|TRBJ2-7|NA|TRBV3-1/TRBV3-2
TGTGCCAGCAGCCAAGTTCCAGCGGGTGGGGCCGAGCAGTACTTC
CASSQVPAGGAEQYF
>once|TRBJ2-1|NA|TRBV10-3
TGTGCCATCAGTGAGTCGAGTCCGAGAAATGAGCAGTTCTTC
CAISESSPRNEQFF
>NA|TRBJ1-6|NA|TRBV5-1
TGCGCCAGCAGCTTGGAACAGCATAATTCACCCCTCCACTTT
CASSLEQHNSPLHF
>many|TRBJ2-5|TRBD1|TRBV30
TGTGCCTGGGGGGTTCGGACAGGTACCCAAGAGACCCAGTACTTC
CAWGVRTGTQETQYF
>once|TRBJ2-6|TRBD1|TRBV10-1
TGCGCCAGCAGTCCTGGACAGGGAAGGGGCTCTGGGGCCAACGTCCTGACTTTC
CASSPGQGRGSGANVLTF
>NA|TRBJ2-2|TRBD2|TRBV7-9
TGTGCCAGCAGCTTCGGGGCTAGCGGGAGTGCCGGGGAGCTGTTTTTT
CASSFGASGSAGELFF
>NA|TRBJ2-2|TRBD2|TRBV7-7
TGTGCCAGCAGCCCAAGACTAGCGGGAACCCTTGAAGGCGGGGAGCTGTTTTTT
CASSPRLAGTLEGGELFF
>NA|TRBJ2-7|NA|TRBV9
TGTGCCAGCAGCCCACCCTGGCGGGGCTCCTACGAGCAGTACTTC
CASSPPWRGSYEQYF
>NA|TRBJ2-1|NA|TRBV21-1
TGTGCCAGCAGCAAACGGGAAATAGACAATGAGCAGTTCTTC
CASSKREIDNEQFF
>NA|TRBJ2-5|TRBD1|TRBV11-2
TGTGCCAGCAGCTTAGGGACAGGGCAAGAGACCCAGTACTTC
CASSLGTGQETQYF
>NA|TRBJ2-6|NA|TRBV6-1
TGTGCCAGCAGTGAAGGGGCAGGGGTTGGGGCCAACGTCCTGACTTTC
CASSEGAGVGANVLTF
>many|TRBJ1-1|NA|TRBV12-3/TRBV12-4
TGTGCCAGCAGTCAAATGAACACTGAAGCTTTCTTT
CASSQMNTEAFF
>NA|TRBJ2-7|TRBD1|TRBV11-2
TGTGCCAGCAGCTCATCCGGACAGGGGGGGTACGAGCAGTACTTC
CASSSSGQGGYEQYF
>NA|TRBJ1-6|NA|TRBV30
TGTGCCTGGATAGGCATGGGGAGGCCGGATTCACCCCTCCACTTT
CAWIGMGRPDSPLHF
>NA|TRBJ2-2|NA|TRBV18
TGTGATGGAGTGAGGGTCACCGGGGAGCTGTTTTTT
CDGVRVTGELFF
>NA|TRBJ1-6|NA|TRBV4-1
TGCGCCAGCAGCCCGCATAACAGAGATTCACCCCTCCACTTT
CASSPHNRDSPLHF
>many|TRBJ1-2|NA|TRBV5-1
TGCGCCAGCAGCACCGATTCTGCAGGTGGCTACACCTTC
CASSTDSAGGYTF
>NA|TRBJ1-4|NA|TRBV9
TGTGCCAGCAGCGTAGGCCAAGGTCGGGGTGAAAAACTGTTTTTT
CASSVGQGRGEKLFF
>few|TRBJ2-1|TRBD2|TRBV5-4
TGTGCCAGCAGCTTGGGACTAGCGGGGGATTACAATGAGCAGTTCTTC
CASSLGLAGDYNEQFF
>NA|TRBJ2-7|TRBD2|TRBV3-1/TRBV3-2
TGTGCCAGCAGCCCCTTGGGAGGGAGCACGACGACCGAGCAGTACTTC
CASSPLGGSTTTEQYF
>NA|TRBJ1-1|TRBD1|TRBV5-4
TGTGCCAGCAGCCCGGACAGGGTCCCTGAAGCTTTCTTT
CASSPDRVPEAFF
>few|TRBJ2-3|TRBD2|TRBV19
TGTGCCAGTAGTCCCTCCGAGGCGGGGGGCCGCACAGATACGCAGTATTTT
CASSPSEAGGRTDTQYF